This T cell receptor (beta chain) comes out of a study of blood T cell repertoires in COVID-19. This CDR3 contains 13 residues. Germline V gene lookup returns CDR1 SGHTA and CDR2 FQGTGA. Trimming took 5 bases from V and 3 from J, leaving 10 bases between them. Assay used: immunoSEQ multiplex PCR; TCRdb lists only in-frame clones, some missing. Counted here are approximately 150,000 clones, approximately 88% occurring once; the ten biggest clones make up approximately 5.3%. Across 24 US areas, participants ranged in age from 18 to 89 years. In assigning cohorts, the study relied on participant-reported clinical history. Participants classified as exposed had met a COVID-19 case within 2 weeks before study entry.

This chain uses TRBV7-3 with TRBJ1-1; D remains unclear. This receptor was obtained from a man aged 65 to 85 who had been exposed to COVID-19. The specimen was PBMCs or T cells enriched from blood (not recorded which). The CDR3 reads CASSPQVDTEAFF. CDR3 coding DNA: TGTGCCAGCAGCCCGCAGGTTGACACTGAAGCTTTCTTT.